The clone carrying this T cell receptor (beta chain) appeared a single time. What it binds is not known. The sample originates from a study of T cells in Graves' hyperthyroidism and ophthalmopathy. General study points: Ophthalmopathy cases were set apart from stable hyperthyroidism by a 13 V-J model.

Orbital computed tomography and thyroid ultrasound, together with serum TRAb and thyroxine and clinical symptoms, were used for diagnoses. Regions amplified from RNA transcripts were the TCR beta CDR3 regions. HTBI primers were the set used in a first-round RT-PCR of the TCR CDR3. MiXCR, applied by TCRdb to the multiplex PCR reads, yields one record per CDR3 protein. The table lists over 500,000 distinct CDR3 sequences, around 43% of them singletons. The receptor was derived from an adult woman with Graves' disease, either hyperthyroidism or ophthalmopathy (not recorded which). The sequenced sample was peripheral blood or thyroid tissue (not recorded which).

For the CDR3, the DNA is TGCAGTGCTGACAGGGAAGTGGGCACTGAAGCTTTCTTT. Amino acids: CSADREVGTEAFF. V gene TRBV20-1 combines with J gene TRBJ1-1, with 7 bases identical to TRBD1. V gave up 5 bases and J gave up 4 bases; unmatched junction bases: 7. Germline V lookup: CDR1 DFQATT, CDR2 SNEGSKA (reference sequence). CDR3 length: 13 residues.